Following are 28 T cell receptor beta chains from one sample sequenced in a study of T cells expressing NK-cell markers. TCRdb reprocessed the 5' RACE reads, with one entry per CDR3 protein and no DNA. Its clone listing holds fewer than 400,000 distinct CDR3 sequences. The material sequenced was blood T cells: a sorted CD56 or NKG2C T cell subset, CD4+ or CD8+ T cells, or bulk PBMC T cells (not recorded which). These receptors originate from a man aged 18 to 69 in good health.

The chain combines TRBV10-2 with TRBJ2-1; without DNA, the TCRdb call of TRBD1 cannot be checked. Germline CDR1 is WSHSY and CDR2 is SAAADI. The CDR3 consists of 14 residues. The CDR3 reads CASSQALGLDEQFF.

The J gene is TRBJ1-1, the V gene TRBV11-2; TCRdb lists TRBD1, though no DNA is available to test this call. Germline-derived CDR1 and CDR2 are SGHAT and FQNNGV. This CDR3 comprises 11 residues. CDR3 sequence: CAIRTGEVAFF.

V usage is TRBV6-2 or TRBV6-3 and J usage is TRBJ2-1; TCRdb gives TRBD2 as the D gene, but with no DNA this cannot be confirmed. The V gene's germline CDR1 is MNHEY and CDR2 SVGEGT. The CDR3 is 17 residues long. The CDR3 sequence: CASSSTSGGAVYNEQFF.

J is TRBJ1-4 and V is TRBV9; the TRBD1 assignment by TCRdb is unverifiable without DNA. CDR3 size: 14 residues. Looked up from germline, CDR1 is SGDLS and CDR2 is YYNGEE. CDR3 sequence: CASSVSATARKLFF. Filled out from reference TRBV9 and TRBJ1-4, the complete variable domain reads DSGVTQTPKHLITATGQRVTLRCSPRSGDLSVYWYQQSLDQGLQFLIQYYNGEERAKGNILERFSAQQFPDLHSELNLSSLELGDSALYFCASSVSATARKLFFGSGTQLSVL.

This CDR3 reads CASSLEGGGAFSYNEQFF. The chain uses TRBV11-2 and TRBJ2-1; TCRdb indicates TRBD2, and absent DNA this call remains unverified. The germline V gene encodes CDR1 SGHAT and CDR2 FQNNGV. CDR3 length: 18 amino acids.

The genes are TRBV6-5 and TRBJ2-6; the D gene TCRdb calls, TRBD2, cannot be checked with no DNA. CDR1 MNHEY and CDR2 SVGAGI come from the germline V gene. The CDR3 is made up of 15 amino acids. The CDR3 protein is CASSYSVVGANVLTF.

V and J are TRBV5-6 and TRBJ2-5. CDR3 size: 14 residues. CDR1 and CDR2 (germline): SGHDT, YYEEEE. CDR3 amino acids: CASSFPTIKETQYF.

The chain uses TRBV20-1 and TRBJ2-5; the D call from TCRdb, TRBD2, cannot be confirmed without DNA. This CDR3 comprises 16 residues. CDR1 and CDR2 (germline): DFQATT, SNEGSKA (reference sequence). The CDR3 is CSAREGLAGSQETQYF.

The rearrangement links TRBV6-1 to TRBJ1-6; with no DNA, the TCRdb D assignment of TRBD1 cannot be verified. The CDR3 is 14 amino acids. Germline V gene lookup returns CDR1 MNHNS and CDR2 SASEGT. The CDR3 loop is CASSVQGNNSPLHF.

The chain combines TRBV20-1 with TRBJ2-5; TCRdb selects TRBD1, and the lack of DNA leaves this call unchecked. The CDR3 sequence is 14 residues long. Germline V lookup: CDR1 DFQATT, CDR2 SNEGSKA (reference sequence). CDR3: CSASMGRMQETQYF.

The rearrangement uses TRBV5-1 and TRBJ2-2; the TRBD1 assignment by TCRdb is unverifiable without DNA. Germline CDR1 SGHRS, CDR2 YFSETQ. The CDR3 spans 16 residues. CDR3 loop: CASSSWQGSNTGELFF.

V and J are TRBV12-3 or TRBV12-4 and TRBJ2-2; TCRdb proposes TRBD2, but this gene call is untestable without DNA. CDR3 length: 14 residues. This CDR3 reads CASSPRLGGGELFF.

The chain employs TRBV20-1 and TRBJ1-5; TCRdb picks TRBD1, but there is no DNA to check that call. The CDR3 contains 15 residues. The germline V gene has CDR1 DFQATT and CDR2 SNEGSKA (reference sequence). CDR3 loop: CSAMPPVGADQPQHF.

V is TRBV28 and J is TRBJ1-6; the TCRdb D gene call, TRBD1, has no DNA to confirm it. Germline lookup yields CDR1 MDHEN and CDR2 SYDVKM. There are 17 residues in the CDR3. This chain's CDR3 is CASDRGLVWSYNSPLHF.

V usage is TRBV20-1 and J usage is TRBJ2-5; TCRdb lists TRBD1, though no DNA is available to test this call. The CDR3 sequence is 16 residues long. Germline CDR1 is DFQATT and CDR2 is SNEGSKA (reference sequence). The CDR3 here is CSARVGDRGRVGDQYF.

This chain joins TRBV5-5 and TRBJ2-7; TCRdb's D call of TRBD1 is untestable without DNA. The CDR3 contains 16 residues. Germline V CDR1 and CDR2: SGHKS, YYEKEE (reference sequence). This CDR3 is CASGSGSRASSYEQYF.

This chain links TRBV19 with TRBJ2-7; TCRdb's D call, TRBD1, is unchecked because there is no DNA. The CDR3 loop spans 14 amino acids. Germline CDR1 and CDR2: LNHDA and SQIVND (reference sequence). The CDR3 is CASKKGQGSYEQYF.

This chain joins TRBV11-1 and TRBJ1-3; TCRdb lists TRBD1, though no DNA is available to test this call. CDR3 length: 18 amino acids. Germline V CDR1 and CDR2: SGHAT, FQDESV (reference sequence). CDR3: CASGPTGRRSLSGNTIYF.

This chain links TRBV3-1 with TRBJ2-2; TCRdb proposes TRBD2, but this gene call is untestable without DNA. The CDR3 runs to 14 residues. In germline, CDR1 is LGHDT, CDR2 YNNKEL (reference sequence). The CDR3: CASSQSLATGELFF.

The chain combines TRBV30 with TRBJ2-3. Germline V gene lookup returns CDR1 GTSNPN and CDR2 SVGIG (reference sequence). The CDR3 consists of 12 residues. CDR3 amino acids: CAWSPLRDTQYF.

The CDR3 region is CASSTDRASSYEQYF. The chain employs TRBV7-8 and TRBJ2-7; TCRdb outputs TRBD1, but without DNA this stays unchecked. The CDR3 extends over 15 amino acids. Germline V gene lookup returns CDR1 SGHVS and CDR2 FQNEAQ.

J is TRBJ2-4 and V is TRBV4-1; TCRdb proposes TRBD1, but this gene call is untestable without DNA. This CDR3 contains 14 residues. Germline CDR1 reads MGHRA; CDR2 reads YSYEKL. CDR3 residues: CASSQAGILSIQYF.

The chain couples TRBV2 to TRBJ2-5. The germline V gene has CDR1 SNHLY and CDR2 FYNNEI. The CDR3 is 15 amino acids. This CDR3 is CASIQLLDTGETQYF.

CDR3 loop: CATSRAVTGVLTDTQYF. The genes are TRBV15 and TRBJ2-3; as DNA is missing, the TRBD1 call by TCRdb cannot be tested. In germline, CDR1 is LNHNV, CDR2 YYDKDF (reference sequence). The CDR3 length is 17 residues. The entire variable domain, with the rest obtained from reference TRBV15 and TRBJ2-3, is as follows: DAMVIQNPRYQVTQFGKPVTLSCSQTLNHNVMYWYQQKSSQAPKLLFHYYDKDFNNEADTPDNFQSRRPNTSFCFLDIRSPGLGDTAMYLCATSRAVTGVLTDTQYFGPGTRLTVL.

This rearrangement joins TRBV12-3 or TRBV12-4 to TRBJ1-4; the TRBD1 assignment by TCRdb is unverifiable without DNA. CDR3 length: 15 residues. The CDR3 spells CASSLSAAGDEKLFF.

The chain couples TRBV5-1 to TRBJ1-1. The CDR3 length is 15 residues. Per the germline V gene, CDR1 is SGHRS and CDR2 is YFSETQ. CDR3 protein: CASSLDRVGLTEAFF. The variable domain in full, with the rest retrieved from reference TRBV5-1 and TRBJ1-1, is KAGVTQTPRYLIKTRGQQVTLSCSPISGHRSVSWYQQTPGQGLQFLFEYFSETQRNKGNFPGRFSGRQFSNSRSEMNVSTLELGDSALYLCASSLDRVGLTEAFFGQGTRLTVV.

The chain has TRBV7-2 and TRBJ2-6; TCRdb designates TRBD1, a call that cannot be tested without DNA. CDR3 length equals 22 residues. CDR1 is SGHTA and CDR2 is FQGNSA in the germline V gene. The CDR3 sequence: CASRRDRGDGPRAPSGANVLTF.

The chain has TRBV3-1 and TRBJ2-6; as DNA is missing, the TRBD1 call by TCRdb cannot be tested. CDR3 length: 17 residues. In germline, CDR1 is LGHDT, CDR2 YNNKEL (reference sequence). This chain's CDR3 is CARKTGKKSSGANVLTF.